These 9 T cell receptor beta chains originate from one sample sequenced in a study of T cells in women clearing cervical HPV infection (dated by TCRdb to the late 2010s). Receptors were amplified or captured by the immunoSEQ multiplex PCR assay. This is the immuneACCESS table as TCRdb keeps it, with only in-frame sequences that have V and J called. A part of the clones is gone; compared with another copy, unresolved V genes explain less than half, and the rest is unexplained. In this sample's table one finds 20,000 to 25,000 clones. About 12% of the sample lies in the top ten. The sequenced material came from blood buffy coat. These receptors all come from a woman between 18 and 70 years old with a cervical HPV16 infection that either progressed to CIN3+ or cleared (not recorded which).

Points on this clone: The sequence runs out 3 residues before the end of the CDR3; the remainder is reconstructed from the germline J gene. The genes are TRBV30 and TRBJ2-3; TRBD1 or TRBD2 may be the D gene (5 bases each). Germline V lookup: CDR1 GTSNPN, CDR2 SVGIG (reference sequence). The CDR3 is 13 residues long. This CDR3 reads CAWSVEGNQPQYF. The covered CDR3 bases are TGTGCCTGGAGTGTCGAGGGGAATCAGCCG.

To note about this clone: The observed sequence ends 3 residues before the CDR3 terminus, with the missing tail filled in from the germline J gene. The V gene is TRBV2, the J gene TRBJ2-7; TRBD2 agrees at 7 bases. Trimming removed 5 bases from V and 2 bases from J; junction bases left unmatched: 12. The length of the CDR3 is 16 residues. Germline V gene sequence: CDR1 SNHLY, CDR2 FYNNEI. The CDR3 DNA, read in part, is TGTGCCAGCAGTTCGATGGGGGGGACCCGGACCTACGAG. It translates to CASSSMGGTRTYE. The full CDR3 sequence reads CASSSMGGTRTYEQYF. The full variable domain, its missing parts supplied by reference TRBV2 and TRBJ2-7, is EPEVTQTPSHQVTQMGQEVILRCVPISNHLYFYWYRQILGQKVEFLVSFYNNEISEKSEIFDDQFSVERPDGSNFTLKIRSTKLEDSAMYFCASSSMGGTRTYEQYFGPGTRLTVT.

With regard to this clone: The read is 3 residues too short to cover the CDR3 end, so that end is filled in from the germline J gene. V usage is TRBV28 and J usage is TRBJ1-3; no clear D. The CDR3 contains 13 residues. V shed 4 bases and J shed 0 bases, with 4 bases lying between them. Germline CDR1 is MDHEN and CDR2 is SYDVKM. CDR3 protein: CASSSGSGNTIYF. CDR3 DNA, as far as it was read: TGTGCCAGCAGTTCGGGCTCTGGAAACACC. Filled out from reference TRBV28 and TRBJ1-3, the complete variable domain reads DVKVTQSSRYLVKRTGEKVFLECVQDMDHENMFWYRQDPGLGLRLIYFSYDVKMKEKGDIPEGYSVSREKKERFSLILESASTNQTSMYLCASSSGSGNTIYFGEGSWLTVV.

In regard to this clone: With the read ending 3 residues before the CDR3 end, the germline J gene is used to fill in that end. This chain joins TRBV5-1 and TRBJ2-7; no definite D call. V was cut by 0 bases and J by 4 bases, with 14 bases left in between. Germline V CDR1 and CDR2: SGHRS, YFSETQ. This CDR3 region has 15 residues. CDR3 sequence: CASSLGGGVFYEQYF. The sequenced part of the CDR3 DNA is TGCGCCAGCAGCTTGGGTGGCGGAGTATTTTACGAG.

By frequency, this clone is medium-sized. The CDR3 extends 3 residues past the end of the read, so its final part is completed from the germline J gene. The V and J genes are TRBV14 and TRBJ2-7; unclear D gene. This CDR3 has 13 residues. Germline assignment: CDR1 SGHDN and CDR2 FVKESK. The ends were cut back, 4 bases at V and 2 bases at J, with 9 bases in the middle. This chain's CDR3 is CASSLSFPYEQYF. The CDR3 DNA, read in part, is TGTGCCAGCAGCCTTAGCTTTCCCTACGAG.

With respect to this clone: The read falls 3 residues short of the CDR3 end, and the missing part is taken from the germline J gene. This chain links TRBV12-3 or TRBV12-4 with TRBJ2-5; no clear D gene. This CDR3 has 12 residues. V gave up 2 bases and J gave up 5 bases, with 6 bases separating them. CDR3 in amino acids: CASSLRVETQYF. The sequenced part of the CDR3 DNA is TGTGCCAGCAGTTTAAGGGTTGAGACC.

The CDR3 here is CASSSREAPEAFF. CDR3 bases read: TGTGCCAGCAGTTCCAGGGAGGCGCCTGAA. The rearrangement joins TRBV5-4 to TRBJ1-1, with a possible D match to TRBD1 (5 bases). The read falls 3 residues short of the CDR3 end, and the missing part is taken from the germline J gene. The CDR3 consists of 13 residues. Germline V CDR1 and CDR2: SGHNT, YYREEE (reference sequence). Trimming removed 5 bases at V and 6 bases at J, with 14 bases between.

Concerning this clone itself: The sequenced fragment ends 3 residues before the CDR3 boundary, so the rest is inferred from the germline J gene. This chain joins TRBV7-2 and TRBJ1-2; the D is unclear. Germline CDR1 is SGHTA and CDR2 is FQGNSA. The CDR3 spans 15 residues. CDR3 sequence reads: CASSWLSPSTDTYTF. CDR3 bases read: TGTGCCAGCAGCTGGCTTTCCCCTAGCACAGATACC.

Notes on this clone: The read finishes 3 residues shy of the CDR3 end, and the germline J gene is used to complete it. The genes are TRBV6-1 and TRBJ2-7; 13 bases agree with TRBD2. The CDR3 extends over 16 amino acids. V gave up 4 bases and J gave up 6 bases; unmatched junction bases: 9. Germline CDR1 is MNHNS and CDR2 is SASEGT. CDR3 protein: CASSVLAGGPGGEQYF. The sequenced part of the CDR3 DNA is TGTGCCAGCAGTGTACTAGCGGGAGGGCCTGGGGGCGAG.